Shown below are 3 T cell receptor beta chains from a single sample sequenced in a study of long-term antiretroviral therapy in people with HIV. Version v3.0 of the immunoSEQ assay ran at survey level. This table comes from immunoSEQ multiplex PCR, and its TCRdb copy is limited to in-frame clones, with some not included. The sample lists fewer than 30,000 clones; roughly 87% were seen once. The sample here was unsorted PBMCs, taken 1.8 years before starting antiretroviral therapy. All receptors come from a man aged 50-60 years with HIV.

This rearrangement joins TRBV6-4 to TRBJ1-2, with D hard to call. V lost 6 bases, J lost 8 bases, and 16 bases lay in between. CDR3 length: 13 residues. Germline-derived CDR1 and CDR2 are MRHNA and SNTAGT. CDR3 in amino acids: CASSQSYFGGYTF. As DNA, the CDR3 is TGTGCCAGCAGCCAATCCTATTTCGGCGGCTACACCTTC.

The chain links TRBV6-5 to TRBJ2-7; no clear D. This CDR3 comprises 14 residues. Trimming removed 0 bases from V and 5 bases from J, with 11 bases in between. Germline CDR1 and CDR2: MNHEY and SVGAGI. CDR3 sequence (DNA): TGTGCCAGCAGTTACTCCGGGCCCTCGGACGAGCAGTACTTC. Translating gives CASSYSGPSDEQYF.

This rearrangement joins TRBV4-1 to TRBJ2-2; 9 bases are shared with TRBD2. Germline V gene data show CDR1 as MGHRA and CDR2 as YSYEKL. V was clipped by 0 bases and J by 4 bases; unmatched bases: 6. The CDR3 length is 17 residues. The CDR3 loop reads CASSQEVAGVFTGELFF. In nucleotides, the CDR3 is TGCGCCAGCAGCCAAGAAGTAGCGGGAGTATTCACCGGGGAGCTGTTTTTT.